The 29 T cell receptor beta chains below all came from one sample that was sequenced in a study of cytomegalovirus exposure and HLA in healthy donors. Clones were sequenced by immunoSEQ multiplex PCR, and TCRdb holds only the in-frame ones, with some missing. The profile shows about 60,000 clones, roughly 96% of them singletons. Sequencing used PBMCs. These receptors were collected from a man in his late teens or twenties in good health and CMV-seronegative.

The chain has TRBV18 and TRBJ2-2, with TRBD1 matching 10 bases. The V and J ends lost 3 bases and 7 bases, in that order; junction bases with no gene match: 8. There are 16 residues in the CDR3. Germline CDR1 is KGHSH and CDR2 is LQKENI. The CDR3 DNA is TGTGCCAGCTCACCGAGGACAGGGGGAATCCTCGGGGAGCTGTTTTTT. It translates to CASSPRTGGILGELFF.

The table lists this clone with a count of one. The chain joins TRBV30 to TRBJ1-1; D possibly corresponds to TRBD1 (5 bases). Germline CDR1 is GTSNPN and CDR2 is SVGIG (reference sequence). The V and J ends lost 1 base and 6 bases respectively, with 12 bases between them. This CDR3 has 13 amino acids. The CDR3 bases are TGTGCCTGGAGTGGGGTACAGGCGGCTGAAGCTTTCTTT. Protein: CAWSGVQAAEAFF. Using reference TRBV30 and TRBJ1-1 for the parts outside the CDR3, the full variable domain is SQTIHQWPATLVQPVGSPLSLECTVEGTSNPNLYWYRQAAGRGLQLLFYSVGIGQISSEVPQNLSASRPQDRQFILSSKKLLLSDSGFYLCAWSGVQAAEAFFGQGTRLTVV.

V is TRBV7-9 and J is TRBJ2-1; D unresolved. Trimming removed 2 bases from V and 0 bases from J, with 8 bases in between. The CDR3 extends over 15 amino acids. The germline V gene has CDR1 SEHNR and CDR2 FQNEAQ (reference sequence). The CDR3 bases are TGTGCCAGCAGCTTATTACGGAGCTCCTACAATGAGCAGTTCTTC. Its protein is CASSLLRSSYNEQFF.

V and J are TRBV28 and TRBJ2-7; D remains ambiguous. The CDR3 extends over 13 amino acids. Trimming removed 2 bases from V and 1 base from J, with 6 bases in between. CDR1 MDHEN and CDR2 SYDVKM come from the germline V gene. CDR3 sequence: CASSLGLSYEQYF. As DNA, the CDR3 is TGTGCCAGCAGTTTAGGCTTATCCTACGAGCAGTACTTC.

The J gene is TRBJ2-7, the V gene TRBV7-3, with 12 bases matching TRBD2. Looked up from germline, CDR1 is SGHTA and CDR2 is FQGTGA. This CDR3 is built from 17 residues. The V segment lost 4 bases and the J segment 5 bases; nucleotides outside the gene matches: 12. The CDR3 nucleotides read TGTGCCAGCAGCTCAAGCCCCGCCGGGACTAGCGGGCACGAGCAGTACTTC. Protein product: CASSSSPAGTSGHEQYF.

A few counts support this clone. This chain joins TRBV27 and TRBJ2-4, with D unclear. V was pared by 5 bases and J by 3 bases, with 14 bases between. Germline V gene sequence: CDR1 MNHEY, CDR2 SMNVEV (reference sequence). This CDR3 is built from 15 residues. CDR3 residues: CASSPSDRGKNIQYF. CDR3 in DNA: TGTGCCAGCAGTCCCTCAGACCGAGGCAAAAACATTCAGTACTTC.

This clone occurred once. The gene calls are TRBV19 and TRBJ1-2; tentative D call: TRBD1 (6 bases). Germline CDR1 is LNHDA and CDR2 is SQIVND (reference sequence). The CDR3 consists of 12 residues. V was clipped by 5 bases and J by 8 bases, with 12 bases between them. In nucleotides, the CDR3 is TGTGCCAGTAGTCCACAGGGTCCAGGCTACACCTTC. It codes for CASSPQGPGYTF.

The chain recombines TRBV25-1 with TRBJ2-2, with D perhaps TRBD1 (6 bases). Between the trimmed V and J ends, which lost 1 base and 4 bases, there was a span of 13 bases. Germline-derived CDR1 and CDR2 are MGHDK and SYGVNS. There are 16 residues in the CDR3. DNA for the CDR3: TGTGCCAGCAGTGAATTGGGGGCGAAGGGCACCGGGGAGCTGTTTTTT. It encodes CASSELGAKGTGELFF.

The CDR3 coding sequence is TGTGCCAGCACTCCCCGCGTCACAGATACGCAGTATTTT. It codes for CASTPRVTDTQYF. The chain combines TRBV2 with TRBJ2-3; no reliable D call. Trimming took off 7 bases at V and 2 bases at J, with 10 bases between the two ends. Germline V gives CDR1 SNHLY, CDR2 FYNNEI. The CDR3 runs to 13 residues.

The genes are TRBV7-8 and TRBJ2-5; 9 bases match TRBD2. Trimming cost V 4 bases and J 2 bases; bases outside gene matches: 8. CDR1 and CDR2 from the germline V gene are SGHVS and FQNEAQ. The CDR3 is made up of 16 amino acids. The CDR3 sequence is CASSSPPAGGQETQYF. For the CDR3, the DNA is TGTGCCAGCAGCTCCCCCCCCGCGGGAGGGCAAGAGACCCAGTACTTC.

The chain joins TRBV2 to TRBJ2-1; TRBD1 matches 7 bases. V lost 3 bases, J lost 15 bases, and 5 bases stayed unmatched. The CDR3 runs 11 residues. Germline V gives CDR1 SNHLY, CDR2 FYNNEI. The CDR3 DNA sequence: TGTGCCAGCAGTGAGGGACAGAGAACGTTCTTC. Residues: CASSEGQRTFF. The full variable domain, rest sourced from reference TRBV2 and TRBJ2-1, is EPEVTQTPSHQVTQMGQEVILRCVPISNHLYFYWYRQILGQKVEFLVSFYNNEISEKSEIFDDQFSVERPDGSNFTLKIRSTKLEDSAMYFCASSEGQRTFFGPGTRLTVL.

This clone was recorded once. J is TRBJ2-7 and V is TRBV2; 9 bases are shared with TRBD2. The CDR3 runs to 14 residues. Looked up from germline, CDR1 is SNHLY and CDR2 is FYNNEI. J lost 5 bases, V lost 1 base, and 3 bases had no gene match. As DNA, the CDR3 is TGTGCCAGCAGTGAAGTAGCGGGAGTCCACGAGCAGTACTTC. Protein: CASSEVAGVHEQYF.

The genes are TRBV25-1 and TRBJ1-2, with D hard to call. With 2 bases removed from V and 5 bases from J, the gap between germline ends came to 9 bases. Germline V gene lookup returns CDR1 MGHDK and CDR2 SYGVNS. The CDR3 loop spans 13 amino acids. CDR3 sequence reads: CASSETEGYGYTF. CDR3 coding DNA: TGTGCCAGCAGTGAAACGGAGGGTTATGGCTACACCTTC.

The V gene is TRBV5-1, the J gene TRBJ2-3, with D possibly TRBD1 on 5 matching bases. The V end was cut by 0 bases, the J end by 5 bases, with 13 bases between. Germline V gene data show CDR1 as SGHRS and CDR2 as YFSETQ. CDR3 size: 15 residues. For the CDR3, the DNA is TGCGCCAGCAGCTTGGCGGTGGGGCTCGGAGATACGCAGTATTTT. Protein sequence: CASSLAVGLGDTQYF.

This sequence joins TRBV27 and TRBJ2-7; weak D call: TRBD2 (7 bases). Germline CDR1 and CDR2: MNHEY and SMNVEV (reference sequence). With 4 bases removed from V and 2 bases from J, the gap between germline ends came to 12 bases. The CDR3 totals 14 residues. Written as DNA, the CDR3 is TGTGCCAGCAGTTGGCAGGGGAGGGCCTACGAGCAGTACTTC. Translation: CASSWQGRAYEQYF.

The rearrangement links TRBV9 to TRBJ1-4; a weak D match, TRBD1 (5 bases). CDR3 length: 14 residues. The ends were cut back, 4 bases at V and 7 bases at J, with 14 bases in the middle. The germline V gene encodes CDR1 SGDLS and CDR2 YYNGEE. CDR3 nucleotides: TGTGCCAGCAGCACCTCAGGGATGGGTGAAAAACTGTTTTTT. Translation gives CASSTSGMGEKLFF.

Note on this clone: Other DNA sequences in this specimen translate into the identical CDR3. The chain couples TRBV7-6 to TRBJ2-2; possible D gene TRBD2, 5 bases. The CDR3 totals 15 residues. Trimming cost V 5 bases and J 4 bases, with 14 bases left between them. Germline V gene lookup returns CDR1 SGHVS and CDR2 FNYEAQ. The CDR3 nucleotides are TGTGCCAGCAGCCGACTGGCGGGTCCCACCGGGGAGCTGTTTTTT. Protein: CASSRLAGPTGELFF.

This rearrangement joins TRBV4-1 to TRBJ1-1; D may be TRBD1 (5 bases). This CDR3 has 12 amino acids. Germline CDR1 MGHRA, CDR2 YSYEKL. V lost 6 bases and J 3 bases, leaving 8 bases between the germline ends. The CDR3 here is CASSRGDTEAFF. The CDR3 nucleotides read TGCGCCAGCAGTCGGGGGGACACTGAAGCTTTCTTT.

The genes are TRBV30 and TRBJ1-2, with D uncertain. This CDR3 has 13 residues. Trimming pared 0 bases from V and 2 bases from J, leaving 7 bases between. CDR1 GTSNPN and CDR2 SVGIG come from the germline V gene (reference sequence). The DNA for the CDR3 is TGTGCCTGGAGTGTACACAGAAACTATGGCTACACCTTC. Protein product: CAWSVHRNYGYTF.

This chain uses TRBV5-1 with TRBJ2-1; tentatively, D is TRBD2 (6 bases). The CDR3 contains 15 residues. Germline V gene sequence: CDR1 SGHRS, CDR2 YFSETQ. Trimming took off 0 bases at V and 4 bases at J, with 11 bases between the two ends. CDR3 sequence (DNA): TGCGCCAGCAGCTTGGTCTCGGGGGAGTACAATGAGCAGTTCTTC. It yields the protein CASSLVSGEYNEQFF. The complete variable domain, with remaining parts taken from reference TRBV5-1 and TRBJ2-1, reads KAGVTQTPRYLIKTRGQQVTLSCSPISGHRSVSWYQQTPGQGLQFLFEYFSETQRNKGNFPGRFSGRQFSNSRSEMNVSTLELGDSALYLCASSLVSGEYNEQFFGPGTRLTVL.

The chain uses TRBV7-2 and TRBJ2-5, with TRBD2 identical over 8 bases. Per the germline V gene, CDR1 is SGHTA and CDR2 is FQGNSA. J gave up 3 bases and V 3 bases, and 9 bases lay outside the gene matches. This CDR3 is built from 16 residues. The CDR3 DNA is TGTGCCAGCAGCTTTACTAGCGGATGGGGGGAAGAGACCCAGTACTTC. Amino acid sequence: CASSFTSGWGEETQYF.

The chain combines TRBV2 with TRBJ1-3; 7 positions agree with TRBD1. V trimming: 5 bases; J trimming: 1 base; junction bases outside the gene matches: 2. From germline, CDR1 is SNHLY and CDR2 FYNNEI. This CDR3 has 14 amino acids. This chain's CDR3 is CASSRDSSGNTIYF. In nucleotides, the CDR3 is TGTGCCAGCAGTCGGGACAGTTCTGGAAACACCATATATTTT.

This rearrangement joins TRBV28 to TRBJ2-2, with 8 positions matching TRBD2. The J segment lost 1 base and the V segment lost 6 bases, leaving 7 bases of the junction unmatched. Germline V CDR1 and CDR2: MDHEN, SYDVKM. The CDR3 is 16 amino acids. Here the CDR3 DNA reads TGTGCCAGCAGCTCTAAGCGGGAGAAGAACACCGGGGAGCTGTTTTTT. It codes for CASSSKREKNTGELFF.

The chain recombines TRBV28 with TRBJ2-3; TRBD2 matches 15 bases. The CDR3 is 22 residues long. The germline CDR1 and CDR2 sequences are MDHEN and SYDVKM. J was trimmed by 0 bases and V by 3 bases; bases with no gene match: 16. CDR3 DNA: TGTGCCAGCAGTTTCCCCGGGACTAGCGGGAGGAGGGGTACCTATAGCACAGATACGCAGTATTTT. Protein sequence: CASSFPGTSGRRGTYSTDTQYF.

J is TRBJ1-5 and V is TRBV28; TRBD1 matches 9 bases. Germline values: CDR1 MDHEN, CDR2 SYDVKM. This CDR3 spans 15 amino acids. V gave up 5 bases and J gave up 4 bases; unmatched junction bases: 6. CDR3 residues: CASSPWTGANQPQHF. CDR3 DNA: TGTGCCAGCAGTCCTTGGACAGGGGCGAATCAGCCCCAGCATTTT. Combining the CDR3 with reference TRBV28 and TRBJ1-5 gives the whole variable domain DVKVTQSSRYLVKRTGEKVFLECVQDMDHENMFWYRQDPGLGLRLIYFSYDVKMKEKGDIPEGYSVSREKKERFSLILESASTNQTSMYLCASSPWTGANQPQHFGDGTRLSIL.

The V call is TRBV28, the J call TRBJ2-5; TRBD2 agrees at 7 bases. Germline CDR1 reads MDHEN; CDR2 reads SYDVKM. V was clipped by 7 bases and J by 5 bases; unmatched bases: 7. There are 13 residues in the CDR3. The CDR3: CASMSRDYETQYF. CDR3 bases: TGTGCCAGCATGTCCAGGGACTACGAGACCCAGTACTTC.

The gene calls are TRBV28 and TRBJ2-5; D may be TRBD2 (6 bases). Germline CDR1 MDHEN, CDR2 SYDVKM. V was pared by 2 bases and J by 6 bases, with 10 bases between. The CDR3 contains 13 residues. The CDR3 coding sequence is TGTGCCAGCAGTTTACCGGGGAGGAAGACCCAGTACTTC. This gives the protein CASSLPGRKTQYF. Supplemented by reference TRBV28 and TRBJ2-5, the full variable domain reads DVKVTQSSRYLVKRTGEKVFLECVQDMDHENMFWYRQDPGLGLRLIYFSYDVKMKEKGDIPEGYSVSREKKERFSLILESASTNQTSMYLCASSLPGRKTQYFGPGTRLLVL.

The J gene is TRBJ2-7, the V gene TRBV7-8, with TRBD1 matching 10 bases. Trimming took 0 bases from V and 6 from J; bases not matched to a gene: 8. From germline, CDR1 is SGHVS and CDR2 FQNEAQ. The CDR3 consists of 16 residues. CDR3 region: CASSLAQGQGLVEQYF. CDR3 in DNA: TGTGCCAGCAGCTTAGCGCAGGGACAGGGGTTGGTCGAGCAGTACTTC.

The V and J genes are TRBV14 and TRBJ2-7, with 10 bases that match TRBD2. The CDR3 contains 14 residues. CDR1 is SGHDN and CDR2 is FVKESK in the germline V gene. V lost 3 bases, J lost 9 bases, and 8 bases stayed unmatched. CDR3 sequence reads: CASSQGAGGASQYF. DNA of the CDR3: TGTGCCAGCAGCCAGGGAGCGGGGGGGGCCTCGCAGTACTTC.